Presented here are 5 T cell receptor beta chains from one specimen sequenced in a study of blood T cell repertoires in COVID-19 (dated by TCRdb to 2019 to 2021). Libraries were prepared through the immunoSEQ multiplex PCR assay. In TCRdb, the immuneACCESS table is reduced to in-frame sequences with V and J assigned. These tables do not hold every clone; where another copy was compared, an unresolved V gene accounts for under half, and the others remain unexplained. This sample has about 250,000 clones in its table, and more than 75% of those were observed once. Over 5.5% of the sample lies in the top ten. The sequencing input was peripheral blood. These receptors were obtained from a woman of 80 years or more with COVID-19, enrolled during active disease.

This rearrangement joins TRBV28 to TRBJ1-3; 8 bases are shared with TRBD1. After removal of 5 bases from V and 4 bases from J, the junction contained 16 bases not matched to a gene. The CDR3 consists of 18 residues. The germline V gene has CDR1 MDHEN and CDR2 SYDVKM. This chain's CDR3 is CASSGTGEFYGAGNTIYF. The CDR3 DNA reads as TGTGCCAGCAGTGGGACAGGCGAATTCTATGGGGCCGGAAACACCATATATTTT.

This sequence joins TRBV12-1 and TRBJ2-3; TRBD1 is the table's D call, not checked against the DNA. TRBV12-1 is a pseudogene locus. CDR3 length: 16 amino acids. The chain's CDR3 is CASNIPPSRVLATQYF. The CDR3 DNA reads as TGTGCCAGCAACATTCCCCCCTCCAGGGTCTTAGCTACGCAGTATTTT.

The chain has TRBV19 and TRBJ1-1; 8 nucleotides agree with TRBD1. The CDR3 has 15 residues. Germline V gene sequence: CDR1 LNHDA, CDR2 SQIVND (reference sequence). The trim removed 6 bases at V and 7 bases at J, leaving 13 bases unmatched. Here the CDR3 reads CASRNGGNRGDEAFF. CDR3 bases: TGTGCCAGTAGGAACGGAGGGAACAGGGGGGATGAAGCTTTCTTT. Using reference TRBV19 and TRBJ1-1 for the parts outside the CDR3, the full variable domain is DGGITQSPKYLFRKEGQNVTLSCEQNLNHDAMYWYRQDPGQGLRLIYYSQIVNDFQKGDIAEGYSVSREKKESFPLTVTSAQKNPTAFYLCASRNGGNRGDEAFFGQGTRLTVV.

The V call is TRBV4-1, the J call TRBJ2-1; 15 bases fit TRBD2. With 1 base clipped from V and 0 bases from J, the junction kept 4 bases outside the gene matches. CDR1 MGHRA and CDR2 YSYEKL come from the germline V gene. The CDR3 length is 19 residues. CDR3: CASSQGPGLAGGSYNEQFF. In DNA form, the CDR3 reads TGCGCCAGCAGCCAAGGCCCGGGACTAGCGGGGGGCTCCTACAATGAGCAGTTCTTC.

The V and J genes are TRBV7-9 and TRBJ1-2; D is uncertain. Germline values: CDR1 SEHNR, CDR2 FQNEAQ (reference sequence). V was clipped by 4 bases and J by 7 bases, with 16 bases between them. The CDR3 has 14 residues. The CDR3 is CASSSFRLGGGYTF. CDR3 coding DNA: TGTGCCAGCAGCTCCTTTCGGCTAGGTGGTGGCTACACCTTC.